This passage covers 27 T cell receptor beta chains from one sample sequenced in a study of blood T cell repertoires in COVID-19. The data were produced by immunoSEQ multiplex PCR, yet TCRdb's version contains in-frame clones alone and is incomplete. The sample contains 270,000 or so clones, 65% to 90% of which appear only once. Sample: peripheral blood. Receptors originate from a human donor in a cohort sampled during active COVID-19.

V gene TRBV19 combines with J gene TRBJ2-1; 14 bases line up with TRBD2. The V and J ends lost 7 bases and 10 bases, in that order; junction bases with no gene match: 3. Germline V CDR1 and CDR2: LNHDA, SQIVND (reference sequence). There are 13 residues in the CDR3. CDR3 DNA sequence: TGTGCCAGTAAGAGGACTAGCGGGAGGGAGCAGTTCTTC. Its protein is CASKRTSGREQFF.

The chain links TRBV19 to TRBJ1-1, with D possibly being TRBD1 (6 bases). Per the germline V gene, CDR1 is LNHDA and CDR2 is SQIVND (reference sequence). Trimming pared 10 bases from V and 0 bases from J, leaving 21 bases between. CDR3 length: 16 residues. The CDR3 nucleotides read TGTGCCACACGCAACACAGGGTGGGTAATGAACACTGAAGCTTTCTTT. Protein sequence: CATRNTGWVMNTEAFF.

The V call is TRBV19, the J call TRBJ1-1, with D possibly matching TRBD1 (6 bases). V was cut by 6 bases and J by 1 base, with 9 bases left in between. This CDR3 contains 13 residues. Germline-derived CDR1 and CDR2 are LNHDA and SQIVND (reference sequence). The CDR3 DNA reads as TGTGCCAGTAGGCCCAGGGGGAACACTGAAGCTTTCTTT. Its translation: CASRPRGNTEAFF.

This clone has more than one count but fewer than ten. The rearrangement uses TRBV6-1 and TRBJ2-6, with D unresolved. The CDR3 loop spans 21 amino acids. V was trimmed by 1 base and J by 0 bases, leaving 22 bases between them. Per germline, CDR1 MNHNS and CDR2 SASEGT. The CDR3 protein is CASSEDPNRRVQSSGANVLTF. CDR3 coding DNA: TGTGCCAGCAGTGAAGACCCGAACCGACGGGTCCAAAGCTCTGGGGCCAACGTCCTGACTTTC.

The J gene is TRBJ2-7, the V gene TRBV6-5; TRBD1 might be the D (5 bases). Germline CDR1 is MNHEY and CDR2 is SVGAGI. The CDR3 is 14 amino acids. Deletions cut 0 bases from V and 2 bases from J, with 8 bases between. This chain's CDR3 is CASSYSDTTYEQYF. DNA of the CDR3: TGTGCCAGCAGTTACTCGGACACCACCTACGAGCAGTACTTC.

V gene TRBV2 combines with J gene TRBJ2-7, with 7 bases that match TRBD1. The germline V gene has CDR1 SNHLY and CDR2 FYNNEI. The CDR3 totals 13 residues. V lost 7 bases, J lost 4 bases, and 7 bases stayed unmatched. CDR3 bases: TGTGCCAGCAAGGCAGGGGGTCAGTACGAGCAGTACTTC. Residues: CASKAGGQYEQYF.

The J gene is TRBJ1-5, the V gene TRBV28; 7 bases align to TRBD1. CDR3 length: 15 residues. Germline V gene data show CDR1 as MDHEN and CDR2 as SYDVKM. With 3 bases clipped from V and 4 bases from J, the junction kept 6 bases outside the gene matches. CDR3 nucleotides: TGTGCCAGCAGTTTGGCGGCAGGGGGAAATCAGCCCCAGCATTTT. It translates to CASSLAAGGNQPQHF. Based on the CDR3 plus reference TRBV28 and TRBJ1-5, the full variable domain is DVKVTQSSRYLVKRTGEKVFLECVQDMDHENMFWYRQDPGLGLRLIYFSYDVKMKEKGDIPEGYSVSREKKERFSLILESASTNQTSMYLCASSLAAGGNQPQHFGDGTRLSIL.

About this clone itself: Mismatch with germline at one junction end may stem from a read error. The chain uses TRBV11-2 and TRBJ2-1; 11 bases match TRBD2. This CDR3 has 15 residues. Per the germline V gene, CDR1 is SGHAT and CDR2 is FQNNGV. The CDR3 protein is CASSQSGTSGQYAIF. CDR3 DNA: TGTGCCAGCAGCCAAAGTGGGACTAGCGGACAATATGCGATCTTC.

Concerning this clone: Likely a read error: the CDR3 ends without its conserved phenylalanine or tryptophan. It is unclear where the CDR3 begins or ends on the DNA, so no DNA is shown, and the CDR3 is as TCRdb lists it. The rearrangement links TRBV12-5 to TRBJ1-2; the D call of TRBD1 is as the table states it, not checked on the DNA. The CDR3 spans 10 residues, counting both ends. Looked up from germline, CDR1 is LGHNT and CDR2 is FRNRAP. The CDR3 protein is CASGLQGRWV.

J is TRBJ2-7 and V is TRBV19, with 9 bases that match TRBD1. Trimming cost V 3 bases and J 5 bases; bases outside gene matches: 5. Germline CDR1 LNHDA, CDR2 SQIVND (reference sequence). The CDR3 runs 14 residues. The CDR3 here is CASSITGGADEQYF. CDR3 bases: TGTGCCAGTAGTATTACAGGGGGCGCGGACGAGCAGTACTTC.

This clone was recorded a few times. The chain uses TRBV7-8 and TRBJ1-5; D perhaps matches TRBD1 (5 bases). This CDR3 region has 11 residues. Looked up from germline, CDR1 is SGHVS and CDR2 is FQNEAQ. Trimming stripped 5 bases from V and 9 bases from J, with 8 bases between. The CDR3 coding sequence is TGTGCCAGCAGCCTCGGGGGGCCCCAGCATTTT. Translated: CASSLGGPQHF.

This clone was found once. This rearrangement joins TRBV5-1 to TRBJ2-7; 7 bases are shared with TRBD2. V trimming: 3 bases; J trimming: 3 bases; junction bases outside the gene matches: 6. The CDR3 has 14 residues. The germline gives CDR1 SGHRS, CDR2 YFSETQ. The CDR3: CASSSSSGGYEQYF. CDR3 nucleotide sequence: TGCGCCAGCAGCTCCTCTAGCGGAGGCTACGAGCAGTACTTC.

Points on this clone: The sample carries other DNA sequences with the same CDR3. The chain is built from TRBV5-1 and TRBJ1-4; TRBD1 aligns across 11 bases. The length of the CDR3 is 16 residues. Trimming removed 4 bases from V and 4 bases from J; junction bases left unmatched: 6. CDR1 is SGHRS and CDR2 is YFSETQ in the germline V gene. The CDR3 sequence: CASSRTGGAGNEKLFF. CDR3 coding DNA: TGCGCCAGCAGCCGGACAGGGGGCGCCGGTAATGAAAAACTGTTTTTT.

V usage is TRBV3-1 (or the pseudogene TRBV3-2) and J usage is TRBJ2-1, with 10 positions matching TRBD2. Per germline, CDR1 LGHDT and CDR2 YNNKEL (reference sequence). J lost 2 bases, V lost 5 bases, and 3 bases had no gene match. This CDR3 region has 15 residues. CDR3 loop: CASSALAGAYNEQFF. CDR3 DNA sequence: TGTGCCAGCAGCGCTCTAGCGGGGGCCTACAATGAGCAGTTCTTC.

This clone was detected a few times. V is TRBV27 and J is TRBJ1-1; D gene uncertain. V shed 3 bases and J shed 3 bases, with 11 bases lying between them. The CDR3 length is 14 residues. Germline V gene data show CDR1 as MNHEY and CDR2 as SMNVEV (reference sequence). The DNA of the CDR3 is TGTGCCAGCAGTTTTCACCGGGTCGACACTGAAGCTTTCTTT. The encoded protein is CASSFHRVDTEAFF.

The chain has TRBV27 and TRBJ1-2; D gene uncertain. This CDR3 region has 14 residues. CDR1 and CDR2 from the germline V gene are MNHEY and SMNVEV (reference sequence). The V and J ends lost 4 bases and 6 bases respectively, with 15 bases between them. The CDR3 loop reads CASSSQVFGDGYTF. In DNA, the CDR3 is TGTGCCAGCAGTTCCCAGGTCTTCGGGGATGGCTACACCTTC.

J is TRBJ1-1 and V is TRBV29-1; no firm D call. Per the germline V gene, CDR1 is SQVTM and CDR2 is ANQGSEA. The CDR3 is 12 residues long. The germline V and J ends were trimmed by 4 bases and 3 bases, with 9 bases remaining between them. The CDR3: CSVGQSYTEAFF. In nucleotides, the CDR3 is TGCAGCGTTGGGCAGTCTTACACTGAAGCTTTCTTT. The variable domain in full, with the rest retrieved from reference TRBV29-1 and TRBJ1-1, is SAVISQKPSRDICQRGTSLTIQCQVDSQVTMMFWYRQQPGQSLTLIATANQGSEATYESGFVIDKFPISRPNLTFSTLTVSNMSPEDSSIYLCSVGQSYTEAFFGQGTRLTVV.

The DNA for the CDR3 is TGTGCCAGCAGCCGAGCAGGGGGCAATAGCAATCAGCCCCAGCATTTT. Protein product: CASSRAGGNSNQPQHF. This chain joins TRBV7-9 and TRBJ1-5; 8 bases are a match to TRBD1. The CDR3 sequence is 16 residues long. Trimming at V came to 5 bases and at J to 0 bases, leaving 6 bases not matched to a gene. Germline V gene lookup returns CDR1 SEHNR and CDR2 FQNEAQ (reference sequence).

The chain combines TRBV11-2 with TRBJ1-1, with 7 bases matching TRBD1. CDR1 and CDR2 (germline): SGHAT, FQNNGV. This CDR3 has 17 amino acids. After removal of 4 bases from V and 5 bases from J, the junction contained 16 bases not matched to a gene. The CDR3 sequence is CASSSGQVLRGRTEAFF. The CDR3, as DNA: TGTGCCAGCAGCTCAGGACAGGTACTTAGGGGGAGAACTGAAGCTTTCTTT.

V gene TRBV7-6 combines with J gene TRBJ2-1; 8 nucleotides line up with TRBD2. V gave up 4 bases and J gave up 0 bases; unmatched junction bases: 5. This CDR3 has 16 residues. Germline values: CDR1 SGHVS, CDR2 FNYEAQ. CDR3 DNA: TGTGCCAGCAGCTCTTTAGCGGGAAGCTCCTACAATGAGCAGTTCTTC. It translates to CASSSLAGSSYNEQFF.

This CDR3 reads CASSYSSVMNTEAFF. Written as DNA, the CDR3 is TGTGCCAGCAGTTACTCGAGTGTCATGAACACTGAAGCTTTCTTT. V is TRBV6-2 or TRBV6-3 and J is TRBJ1-1, with D hard to call. CDR1 MNHEY and CDR2 SVGEGT come from the germline V gene. Trimming removed 0 bases at V and 0 bases at J, with 8 bases between. The CDR3 has 15 residues.

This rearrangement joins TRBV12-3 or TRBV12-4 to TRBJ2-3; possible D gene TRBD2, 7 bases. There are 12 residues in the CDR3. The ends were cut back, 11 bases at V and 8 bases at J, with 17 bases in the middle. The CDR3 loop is CAASWGGRTQYF. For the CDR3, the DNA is TGTGCCGCCAGCTGGGGGGGCCGTACGCAGTATTTT.

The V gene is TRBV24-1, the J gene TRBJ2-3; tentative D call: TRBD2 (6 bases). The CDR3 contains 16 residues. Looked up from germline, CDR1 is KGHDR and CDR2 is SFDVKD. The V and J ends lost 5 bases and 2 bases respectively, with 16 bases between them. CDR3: CATSAGWGDLTDTQYF. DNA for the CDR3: TGTGCCACCAGTGCCGGGTGGGGGGACCTCACAGATACGCAGTATTTT.

The CDR3 is CATSPQVGDEQYF. DNA of the CDR3: TGTGCCACCAGTCCACAGGTTGGGGACGAGCAGTACTTC. V usage is TRBV15 and J usage is TRBJ2-7, with a weak D call TRBD1 (5 bases). Trimming took off 6 bases at V and 5 bases at J, with 14 bases between the two ends. The germline V gene encodes CDR1 LNHNV and CDR2 YYDKDF (reference sequence). The CDR3 covers 13 residues.

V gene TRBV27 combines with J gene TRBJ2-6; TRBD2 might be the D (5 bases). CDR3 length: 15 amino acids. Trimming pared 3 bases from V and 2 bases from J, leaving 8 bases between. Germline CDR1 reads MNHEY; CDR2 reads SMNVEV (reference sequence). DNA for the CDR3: TGTGCCAGCAGTTTCCGGAGGCCTGGGGCCAACGTCCTGACTTTC. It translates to CASSFRRPGANVLTF. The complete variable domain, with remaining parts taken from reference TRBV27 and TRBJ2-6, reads EAQVTQNPRYLITVTGKKLTVTCSQNMNHEYMSWYRQDPGLGLRQIYYSMNVEVTDKGDVPEGYKVSRKEKRNFPLILESPSPNQTSLYFCASSFRRPGANVLTFGAGSRLTVL.

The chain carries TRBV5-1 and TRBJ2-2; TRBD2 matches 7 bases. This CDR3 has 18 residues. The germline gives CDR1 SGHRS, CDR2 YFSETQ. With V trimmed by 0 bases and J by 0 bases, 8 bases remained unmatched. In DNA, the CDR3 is TGCGCCAGCAGCTTGGCCGCCCTTGGACTAGCGAACACCGGGGAGCTGTTTTTT. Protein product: CASSLAALGLANTGELFF.

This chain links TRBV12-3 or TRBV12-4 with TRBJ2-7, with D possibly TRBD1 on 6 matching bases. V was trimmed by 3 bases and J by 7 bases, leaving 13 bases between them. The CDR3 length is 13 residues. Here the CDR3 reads CASSFWAQGEQYF. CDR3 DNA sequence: TGTGCCAGCAGTTTTTGGGCCCAGGGGGAGCAGTACTTC.